This TCR beta chain appears in the sequencing data of a study of cytomegalovirus exposure and HLA in healthy donors. PCR employed 60 Vbeta and 13 Jbeta primers. The repertoire was sequenced with immunoSEQ multiplex PCR; TCRdb's copy has only in-frame clones and lacks some. This table has about 130,000 clones, around 70% appearing once. General observations from the study: A few of the chains that were CMV-associated were confirmed in vitro to be specific for CMV antigens. A later analysis showed HLA-associated TCR beta chains outstripping equally common others in clonal expansion.

To note about this clone: Its target is not known.

The specimen sequenced was PBMCs. The receptor's source is a woman aged 60-75 years in good health and CMV-seropositive.

This CDR3 reads CASSDRWNTEAFF. The CDR3 coding sequence is TGTGCCAGCAGTGATCGTTGGAACACTGAAGCTTTCTTT. V and J are TRBV6-1 and TRBJ1-1; D gene uncertain. The CDR3 consists of 13 residues. Looked up from germline, CDR1 is MNHNS and CDR2 is SASEGT. V was trimmed by 3 bases and J by 1 base, leaving 6 bases between them.